This T cell receptor beta chain was captured in a study of blood T cell repertoires in COVID-19. On the study more broadly: Italy, Spain and the United States were the sources of the convalescent and acute COVID-19 samples.

Original processing notes: Estimated nucleated cell counts came from reference gene primer amplification. The repertoire was sequenced with immunoSEQ multiplex PCR; TCRdb's copy has only in-frame clones and lacks some. For V, J and clone size, that table is used; D and trimming come from the DNA. The table has hundreds of thousands of clones, 85% seen once. V shed 5 bases and J 1 base; nucleotides not matched to a gene: 3. This CDR3 has 14 amino acids. Per the germline V gene, CDR1 is SGHVS and CDR2 is FNYEAQ. Sequences were obtained from peripheral blood. The sequence was obtained from a young woman with acute or convalescent COVID-19. The rearrangement joins TRBV7-6 to TRBJ1-2; 8 bases match TRBD1. CDR3 sequence (DNA): TGTGCCAGCAGCCCCGGACAGGGTAACTATGGCTACACCTTC. Translating it yields CASSPGQGNYGYTF. Full variable domain (missing parts from reference TRBV7-6 and TRBJ1-2): GAGVSQSPRYKVTKRGQDVALRCDPISGHVSLYWYRQALGQGPEFLTYFNYEAQQDKSGLPNDRFSAERPEGSISTLTIQRTEQRDSAMYRCASSPGQGNYGYTFGSGTRLTVV.